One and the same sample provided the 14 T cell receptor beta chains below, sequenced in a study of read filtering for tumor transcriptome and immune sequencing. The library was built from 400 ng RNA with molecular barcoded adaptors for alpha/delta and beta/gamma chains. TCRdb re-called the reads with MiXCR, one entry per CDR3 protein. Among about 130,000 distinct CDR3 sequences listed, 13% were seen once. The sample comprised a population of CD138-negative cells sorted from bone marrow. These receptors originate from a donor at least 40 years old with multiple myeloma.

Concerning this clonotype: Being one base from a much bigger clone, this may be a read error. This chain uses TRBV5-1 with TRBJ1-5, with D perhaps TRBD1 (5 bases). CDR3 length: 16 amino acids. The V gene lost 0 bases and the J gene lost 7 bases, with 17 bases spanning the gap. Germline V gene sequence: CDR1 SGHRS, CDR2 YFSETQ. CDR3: CASSLVHEGRRQPQHF. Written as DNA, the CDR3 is TGCGCCAGCAGCTTGGTTCACGAGGGACGACGGCAGCCCCAGCATTTT. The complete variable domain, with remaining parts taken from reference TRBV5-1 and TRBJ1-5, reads KAGVTQTPRYLIKTRGQQVTLSCSPISGHRSVSWYQQTPGQGLQFLFEYFSETQRNKGNFPGRFSGRQFSNSRSEMNVSTLELGDSALYLCASSLVHEGRRQPQHFGDGTRLSIL.

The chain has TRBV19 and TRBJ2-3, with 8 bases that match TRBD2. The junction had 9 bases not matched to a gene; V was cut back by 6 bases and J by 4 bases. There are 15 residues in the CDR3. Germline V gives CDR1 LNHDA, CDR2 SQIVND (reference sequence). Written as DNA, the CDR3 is TGTGCCAGTAGGTCCGGGACTAGGGGCGCAGATACGCAGTATTTT. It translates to CASRSGTRGADTQYF. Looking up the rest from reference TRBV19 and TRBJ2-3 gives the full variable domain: DGGITQSPKYLFRKEGQNVTLSCEQNLNHDAMYWYRQDPGQGLRLIYYSQIVNDFQKGDIAEGYSVSREKKESFPLTVTSAQKNPTAFYLCASRSGTRGADTQYFGPGTRLTVL.

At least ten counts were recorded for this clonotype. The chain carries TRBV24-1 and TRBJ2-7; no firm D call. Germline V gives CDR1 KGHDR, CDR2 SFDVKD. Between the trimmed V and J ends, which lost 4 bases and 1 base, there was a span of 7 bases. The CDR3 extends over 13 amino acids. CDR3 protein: CATSDPGSYEQYF. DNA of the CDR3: TGTGCCACCAGTGACCCAGGTTCCTACGAGCAGTACTTC.

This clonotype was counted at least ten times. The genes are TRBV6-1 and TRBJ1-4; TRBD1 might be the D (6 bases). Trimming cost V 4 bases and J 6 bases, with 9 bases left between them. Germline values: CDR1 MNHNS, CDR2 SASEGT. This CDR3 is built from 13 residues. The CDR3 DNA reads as TGTGCCAGCAGTGCGTCAGGGGATGAAAAACTGTTTTTT. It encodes CASSASGDEKLFF.

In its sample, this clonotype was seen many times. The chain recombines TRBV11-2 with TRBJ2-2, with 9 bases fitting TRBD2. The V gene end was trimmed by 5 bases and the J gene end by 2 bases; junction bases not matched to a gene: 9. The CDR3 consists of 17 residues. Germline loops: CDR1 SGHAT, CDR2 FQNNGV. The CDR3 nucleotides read TGTGCCAGCAGCCCCCGAGCGGGGGGACTTAACACCGGGGAGCTGTTTTTT. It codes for CASSPRAGGLNTGELFF.

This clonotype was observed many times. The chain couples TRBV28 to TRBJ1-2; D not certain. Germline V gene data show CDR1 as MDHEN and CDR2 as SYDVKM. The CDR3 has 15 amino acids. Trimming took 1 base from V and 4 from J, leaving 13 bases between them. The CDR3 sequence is CASSLSREGRYGYTF. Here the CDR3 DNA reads TGTGCCAGCAGTTTATCGAGAGAGGGCCGCTATGGCTACACCTTC.

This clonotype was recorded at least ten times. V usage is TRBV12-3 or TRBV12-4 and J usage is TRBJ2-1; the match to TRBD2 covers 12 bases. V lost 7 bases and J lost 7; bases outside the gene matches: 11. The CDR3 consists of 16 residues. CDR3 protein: CASTLSLAGGQNEQFF. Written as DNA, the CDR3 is TGTGCCAGCACCCTCTCCCTAGCGGGGGGGCAAAATGAGCAGTTCTTC.

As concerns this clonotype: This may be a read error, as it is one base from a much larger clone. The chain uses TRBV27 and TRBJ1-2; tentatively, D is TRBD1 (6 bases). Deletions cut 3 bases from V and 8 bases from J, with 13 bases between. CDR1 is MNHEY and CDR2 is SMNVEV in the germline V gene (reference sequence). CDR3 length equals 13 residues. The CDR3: CASSFRGARGYTF. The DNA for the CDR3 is TGTGCCAGCAGTTTCCGGGGGGCTAGAGGCTACACCTTC.

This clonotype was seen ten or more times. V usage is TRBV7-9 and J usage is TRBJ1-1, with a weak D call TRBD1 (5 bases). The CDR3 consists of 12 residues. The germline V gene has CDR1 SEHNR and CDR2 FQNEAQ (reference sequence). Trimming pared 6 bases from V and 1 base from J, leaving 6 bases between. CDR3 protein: CASSQGNTEAFF. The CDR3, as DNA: TGTGCCAGCAGTCAGGGGAACACTGAAGCTTTCTTT.

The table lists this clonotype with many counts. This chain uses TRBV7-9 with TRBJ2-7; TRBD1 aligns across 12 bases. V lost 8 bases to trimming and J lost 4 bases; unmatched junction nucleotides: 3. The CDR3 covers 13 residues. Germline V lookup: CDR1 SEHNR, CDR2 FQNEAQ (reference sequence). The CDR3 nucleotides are TGTGCCAGCGGGACAGGGGGCGGTTACGAGCAGTACTTC. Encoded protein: CASGTGGGYEQYF.

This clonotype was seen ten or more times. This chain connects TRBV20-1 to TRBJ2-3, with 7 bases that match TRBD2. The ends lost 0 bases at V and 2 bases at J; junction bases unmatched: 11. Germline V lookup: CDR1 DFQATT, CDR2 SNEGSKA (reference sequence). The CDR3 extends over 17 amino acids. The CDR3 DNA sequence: TGCAGTGCTAGAGATCCGGGGACGGGAGGTAACACAGATACGCAGTATTTT. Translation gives CSARDPGTGGNTDTQYF.

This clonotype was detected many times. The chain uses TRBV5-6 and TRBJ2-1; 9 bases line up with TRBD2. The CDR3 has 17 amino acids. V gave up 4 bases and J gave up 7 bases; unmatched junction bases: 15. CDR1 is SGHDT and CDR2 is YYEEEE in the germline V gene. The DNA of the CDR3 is TGTGCCAGCAGCCCATCTCTGGGACTAGCTCGTGAGAATGAGCAGTTCTTC. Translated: CASSPSLGLARENEQFF.

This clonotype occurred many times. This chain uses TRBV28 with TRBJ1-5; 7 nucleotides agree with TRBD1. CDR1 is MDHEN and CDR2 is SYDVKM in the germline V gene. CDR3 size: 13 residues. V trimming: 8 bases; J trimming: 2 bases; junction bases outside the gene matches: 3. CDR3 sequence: CASRQGGNQPQHF. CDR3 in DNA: TGTGCCAGCCGACAGGGAGGCAATCAGCCCCAGCATTTT.

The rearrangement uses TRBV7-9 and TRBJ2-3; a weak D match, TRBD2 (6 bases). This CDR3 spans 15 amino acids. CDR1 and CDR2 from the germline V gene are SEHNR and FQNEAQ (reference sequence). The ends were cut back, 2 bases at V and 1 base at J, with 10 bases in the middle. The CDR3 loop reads CASSLRRGGTDTQYF. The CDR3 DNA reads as TGTGCCAGCAGCTTAAGGCGGGGAGGCACAGATACGCAGTATTTT.